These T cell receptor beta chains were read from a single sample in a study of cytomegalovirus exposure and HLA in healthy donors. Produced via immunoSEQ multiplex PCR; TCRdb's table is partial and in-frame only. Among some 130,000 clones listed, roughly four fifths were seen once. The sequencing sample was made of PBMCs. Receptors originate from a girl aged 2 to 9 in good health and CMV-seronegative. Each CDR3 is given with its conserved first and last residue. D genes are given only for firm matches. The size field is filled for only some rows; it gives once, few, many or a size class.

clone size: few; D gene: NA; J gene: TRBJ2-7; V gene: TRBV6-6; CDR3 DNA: TGTGCCAGCAGTTCAGGTGGCGAGCAGTACTTC; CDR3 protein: CASSSGGEQYF
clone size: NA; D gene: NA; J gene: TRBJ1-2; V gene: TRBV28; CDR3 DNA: TGTGCCAGCAGGGGCGGACAGACCAACTATGGCTACACCTTC; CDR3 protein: CASRGGQTNYGYTF
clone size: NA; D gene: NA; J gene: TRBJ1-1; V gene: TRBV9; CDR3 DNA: TGTGCCAGCAGCGTAGGTGACCCCAGGACTGAAGCTTTCTTT; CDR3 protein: CASSVGDPRTEAFF
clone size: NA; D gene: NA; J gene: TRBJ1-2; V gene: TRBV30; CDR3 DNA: TGTGCCTGGAGTGTACGGGGGGCGGAGGGCTACACCTTC; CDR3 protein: CAWSVRGAEGYTF
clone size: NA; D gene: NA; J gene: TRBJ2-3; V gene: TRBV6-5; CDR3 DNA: TGTGCCAGCAGGCCGGGGATGAGCACAGATACGCAGTATTTT; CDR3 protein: CASRPGMSTDTQYF
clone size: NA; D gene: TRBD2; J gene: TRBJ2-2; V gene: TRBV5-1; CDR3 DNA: TGCGCCAGCAGCCGGGGGACTAGCGGGAGGGGAACCGGGGAGCTGTTTTTT; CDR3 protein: CASSRGTSGRGTGELFF
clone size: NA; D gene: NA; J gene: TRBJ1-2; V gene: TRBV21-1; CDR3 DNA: TGTGCCAGCAGCAAAGTTCACAGGGGTTGCACCTTC; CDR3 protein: CASSKVHRGCTF
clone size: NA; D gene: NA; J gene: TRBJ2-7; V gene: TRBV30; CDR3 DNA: TGTGCCTGGAGTGTATCCGGTTCCTACGAGCAGTACTTC; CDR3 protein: CAWSVSGSYEQYF
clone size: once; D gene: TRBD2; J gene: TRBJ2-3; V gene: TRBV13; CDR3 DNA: TGTGCCAGCTTACTAGCGGGAGGGACAGATACGCAGTATTTT; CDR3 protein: CASLLAGGTDTQYF
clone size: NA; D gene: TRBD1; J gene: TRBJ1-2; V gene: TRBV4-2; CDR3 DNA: TGTGCCAGCAGCCAAGCCCCGGCGCAGGGGGCTTACTATGGCTACACCTTC; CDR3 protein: CASSQAPAQGAYYGYTF
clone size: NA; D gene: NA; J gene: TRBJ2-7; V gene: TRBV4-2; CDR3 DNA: TGTGCCAGCAGCCGGACCGCTAGGGGGGGGACCCCCTACGAGCAGTACTTC; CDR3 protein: CASSRTARGGTPYEQYF
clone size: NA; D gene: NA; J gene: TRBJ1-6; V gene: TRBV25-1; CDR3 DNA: TGTGCCAGCAGTGAAGACATGAGTGTCGGTTCACCCCTCCACTTT; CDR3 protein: CASSEDMSVGSPLHF
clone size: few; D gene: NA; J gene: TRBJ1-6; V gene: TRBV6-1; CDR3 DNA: TGTGCCAGCAGTGACAGGGATAATTCACCCCTCCACTTT; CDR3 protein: CASSDRDNSPLHF
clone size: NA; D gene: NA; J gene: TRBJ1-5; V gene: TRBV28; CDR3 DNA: TGTGCCAGCAGTTCCCCCTCGTCCGGGGCGGGGGATCAGCCCCAGCATTTT; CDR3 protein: CASSSPSSGAGDQPQHF
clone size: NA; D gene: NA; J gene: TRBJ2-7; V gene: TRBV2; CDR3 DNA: TGTGCCAGCAGTGACAGGGTCTCCTACGAGCAGTACTTC; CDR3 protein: CASSDRVSYEQYF
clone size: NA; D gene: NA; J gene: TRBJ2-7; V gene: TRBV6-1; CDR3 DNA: TGTGCCAGCAGTAATAACTACGAGCAGTACTTC; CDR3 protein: CASSNNYEQYF
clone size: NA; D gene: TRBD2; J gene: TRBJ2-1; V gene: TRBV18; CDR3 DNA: TGTGCCAGCTCACCGTGGACTAGCGGGGGGGTGTCCTACAATGAGCAGTTCTTC; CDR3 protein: CASSPWTSGGVSYNEQFF
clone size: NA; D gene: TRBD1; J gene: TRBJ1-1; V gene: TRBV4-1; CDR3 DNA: TGCGCCAGCAGCCAGGTGGGACAGGGGAACACTGAAGCTTTCTTT; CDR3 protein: CASSQVGQGNTEAFF
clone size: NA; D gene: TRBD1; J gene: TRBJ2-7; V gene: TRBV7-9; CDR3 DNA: TGTGCCAGCAGCTTCAAACCCCGGGACAGGGGGCGCTTTCGGTACGAGCAGTACTTC; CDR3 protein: CASSFKPRDRGRFRYEQYF
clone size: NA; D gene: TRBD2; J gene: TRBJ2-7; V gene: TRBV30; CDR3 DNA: TGTGCCTGGAGTGGTCACCAGAGATATCTAGCGGGAATAACCTACGAGCAGTACTTC; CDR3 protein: CAWSGHQRYLAGITYEQYF
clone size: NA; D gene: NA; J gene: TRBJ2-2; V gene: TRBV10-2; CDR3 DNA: TGCGCCAGCAGTGAGTCTGCGGGGCCCCTGAACACCGGGGAGCTGTTTTTT; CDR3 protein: CASSESAGPLNTGELFF
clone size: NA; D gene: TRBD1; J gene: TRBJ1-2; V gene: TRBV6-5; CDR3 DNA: TGTGCCAGCAGGCGGGGACAGGCCTATGGCTACACCTTC; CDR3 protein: CASRRGQAYGYTF
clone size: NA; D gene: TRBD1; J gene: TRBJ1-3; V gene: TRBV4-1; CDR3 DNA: TGCGCCAGCAGCCAAGTTCCCTGGACAGGGGGAAACACCATATATTTT; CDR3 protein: CASSQVPWTGGNTIYF
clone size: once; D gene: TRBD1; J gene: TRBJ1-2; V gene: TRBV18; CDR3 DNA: TGTGCCAGCTCACCTGGGGCAGGGGGAAACTATGGCTACACCTTC; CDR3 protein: CASSPGAGGNYGYTF
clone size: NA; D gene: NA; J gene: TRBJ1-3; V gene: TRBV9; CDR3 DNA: TGTGCCAGCAGCGACCGTGGGAGCTCTGGAAACACCATATATTTT; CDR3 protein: CASSDRGSSGNTIYF
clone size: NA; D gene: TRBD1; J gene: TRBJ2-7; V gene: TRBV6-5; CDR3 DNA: TGTGCCAGCAGTTACTCACGACAGGGGGCGCATGAGCAGTACTTC; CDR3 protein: CASSYSRQGAHEQYF
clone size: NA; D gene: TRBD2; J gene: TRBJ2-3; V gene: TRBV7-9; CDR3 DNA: TGTGCCAGCAGCTCGTTTAGCGGGCCTAGCACAGATACGCAGTATTTT; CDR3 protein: CASSSFSGPSTDTQYF
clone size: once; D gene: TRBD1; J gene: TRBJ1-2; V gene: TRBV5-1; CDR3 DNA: TGCGCCAGCAGCACCGGACAGGGGGGAATTGAAATATATGGCTACACCTTC; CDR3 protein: CASSTGQGGIEIYGYTF
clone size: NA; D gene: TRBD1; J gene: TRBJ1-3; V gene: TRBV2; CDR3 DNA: TGTGCCAGCAGTGATCCGGGACAGGGCGGCTTATTTGGAAACACCATATATTTT; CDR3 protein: CASSDPGQGGLFGNTIYF
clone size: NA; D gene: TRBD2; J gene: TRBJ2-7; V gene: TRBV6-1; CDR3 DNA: TGTGCCAGCAGTAGCGGGGTAGGTGAGCAGTACTTC; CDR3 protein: CASSSGVGEQYF
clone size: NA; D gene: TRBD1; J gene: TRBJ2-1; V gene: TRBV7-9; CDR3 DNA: TGTGCCAGCAGCCCGAAAGCTGAACAGGGGTTTTCCTACAATGAGCAGTTCTTC; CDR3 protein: CASSPKAEQGFSYNEQFF
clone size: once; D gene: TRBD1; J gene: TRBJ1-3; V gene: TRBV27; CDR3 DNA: TGTGCCAGCAGTCGGACAGGGGGCTCTGGAAACACCATATATTTT; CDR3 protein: CASSRTGGSGNTIYF
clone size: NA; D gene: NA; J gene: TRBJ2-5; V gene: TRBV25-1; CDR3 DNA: TGTGCCAGCAGAGTAGGGGGTGAGGAGACCCAGTACTTC; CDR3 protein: CASRVGGEETQYF
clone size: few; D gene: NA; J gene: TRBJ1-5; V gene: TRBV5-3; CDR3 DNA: TGTGCCAGAAGCTTGGCCAGGGCAGGGCCGCGCGAACAGCCCCAGCATTTT; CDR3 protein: CARSLARAGPREQPQHF
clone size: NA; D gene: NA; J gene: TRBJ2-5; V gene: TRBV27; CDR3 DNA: TGTGCCAGCAGTTTAGGAGCCTTAATTTACTTC; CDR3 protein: CASSLGALIYF
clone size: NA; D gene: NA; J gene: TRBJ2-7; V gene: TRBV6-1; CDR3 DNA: TGTGCCAGCAGTGAAGAAAGAGGGACTGGGGGTTGGGACTACGAGCAGTACTTC; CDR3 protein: CASSEERGTGGWDYEQYF
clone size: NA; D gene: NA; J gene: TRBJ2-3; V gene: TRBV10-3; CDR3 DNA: TGTGCCATCAGTGAGTCGGGCCCAACAGATACGCAGTATTTT; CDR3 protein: CAISESGPTDTQYF
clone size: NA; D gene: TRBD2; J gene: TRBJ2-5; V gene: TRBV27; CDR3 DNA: TGTGCCAGCACCGGGGGGGGTTTAGGATTTGAGACCCAGTACTTC; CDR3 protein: CASTGGGLGFETQYF
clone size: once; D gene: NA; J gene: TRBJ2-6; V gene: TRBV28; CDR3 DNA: TGTGCCAGCAGTTTATTGCGGGGTCTGCTTAAATCTGGGGCCAACGTCCTGACTTTC; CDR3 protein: CASSLLRGLLKSGANVLTF
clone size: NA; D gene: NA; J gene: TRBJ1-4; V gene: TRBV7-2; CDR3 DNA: TGTGCCAGCAGCTTGTGGGGGGGCGCGACTAATGAAAAACTGTTTTTT; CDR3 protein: CASSLWGGATNEKLFF
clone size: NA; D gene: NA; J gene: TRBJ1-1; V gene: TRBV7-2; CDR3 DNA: TGTGCCAGCAGCTTCGGGAACACTGAAGCTTTCTTT; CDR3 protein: CASSFGNTEAFF
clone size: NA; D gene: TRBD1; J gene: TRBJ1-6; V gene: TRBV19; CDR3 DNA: TGTGCCAGTAGCCGGGACAGGGGAAATTCACCCCTCCACTTT; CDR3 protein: CASSRDRGNSPLHF
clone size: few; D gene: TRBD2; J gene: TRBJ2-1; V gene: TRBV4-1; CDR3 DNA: TGCGCCAGCAGCCAAGAGGGACTAGCGGAACCCTACAATGAGCAGTTCTTC; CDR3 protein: CASSQEGLAEPYNEQFF
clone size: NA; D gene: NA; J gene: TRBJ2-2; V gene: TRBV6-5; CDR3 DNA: TGTGCCAGCAGCCGAAACAGGGAAGGGACCGGGGAGCTGTTTTTT; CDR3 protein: CASSRNREGTGELFF
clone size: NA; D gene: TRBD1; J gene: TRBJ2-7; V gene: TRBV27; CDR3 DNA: TGTGCCAGCAGGTCCACCGGGACAGGACCCTACGAGCAGTACTTC; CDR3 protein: CASRSTGTGPYEQYF
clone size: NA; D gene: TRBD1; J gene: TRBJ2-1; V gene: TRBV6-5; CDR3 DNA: TGTGCCAGCAGCAACGACAGGGGAAGGGACAATGAGCAGTTCTTC; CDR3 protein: CASSNDRGRDNEQFF
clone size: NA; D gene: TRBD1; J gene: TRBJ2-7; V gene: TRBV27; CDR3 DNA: TGTGCCAGCAGTTTATCGAGAAGGGGGCGGGAGCAGTACTTC; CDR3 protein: CASSLSRRGREQYF
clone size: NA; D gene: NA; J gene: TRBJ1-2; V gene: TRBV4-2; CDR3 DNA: TGTGCCAGCAGCCAAGATGGGGGGAAGTACTATGGCTACACCTTC; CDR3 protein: CASSQDGGKYYGYTF
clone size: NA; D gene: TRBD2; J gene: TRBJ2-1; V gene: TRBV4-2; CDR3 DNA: TGTGCCAGCAGCCCCCAGGGACTAGCGGGGGGTGCCTACAATGAGCAGTTCTTC; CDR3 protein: CASSPQGLAGGAYNEQFF
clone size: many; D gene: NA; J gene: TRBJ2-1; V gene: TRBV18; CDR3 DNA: TGTGCCAGCTCACGGAGACTAGTAAGTGTAGGATGCCAGTTCTTC; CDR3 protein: CASSRRLVSVGCQFF
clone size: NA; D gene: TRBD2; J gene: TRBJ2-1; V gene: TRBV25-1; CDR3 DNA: TGTGCCAGCAGTGATTCGAAGCAACTAGCGGGGGCGGGGGGTGAGCAGTTCTTC; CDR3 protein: CASSDSKQLAGAGGEQFF
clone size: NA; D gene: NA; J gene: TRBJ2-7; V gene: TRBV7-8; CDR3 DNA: TGTGCCAGCAGCGCCTTCGGGACTGCCGAGCCCTACGAGCAGTACTTC; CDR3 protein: CASSAFGTAEPYEQYF
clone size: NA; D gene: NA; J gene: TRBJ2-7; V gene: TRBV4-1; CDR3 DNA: TGCGCCAGCAGCTCTACTACAGGATCCTACGAGCAGTACTTC; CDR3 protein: CASSSTTGSYEQYF
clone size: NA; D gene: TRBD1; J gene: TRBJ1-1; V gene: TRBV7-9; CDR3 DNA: TGTGCCAGCAGCGCCAGACAGGGGGGAAACACTGAAGCTTTCTTT; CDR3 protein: CASSARQGGNTEAFF
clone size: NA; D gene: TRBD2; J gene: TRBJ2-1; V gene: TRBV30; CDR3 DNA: TGTGCCTGGAGTATAGGCGGGAGGTGGAATGAGCAGTTCTTC; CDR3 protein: CAWSIGGRWNEQFF
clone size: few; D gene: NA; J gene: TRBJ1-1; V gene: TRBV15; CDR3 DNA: TGTGCCACCAGCAGAGTAAGGGGAACTGAAGCTTTCTTT; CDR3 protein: CATSRVRGTEAFF
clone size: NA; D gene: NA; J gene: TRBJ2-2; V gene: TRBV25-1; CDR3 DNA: TGTGCCAGCAGTGAACGCCGGGACTCAAAAACCGGGGAGCTGTTTTTT; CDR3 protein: CASSERRDSKTGELFF